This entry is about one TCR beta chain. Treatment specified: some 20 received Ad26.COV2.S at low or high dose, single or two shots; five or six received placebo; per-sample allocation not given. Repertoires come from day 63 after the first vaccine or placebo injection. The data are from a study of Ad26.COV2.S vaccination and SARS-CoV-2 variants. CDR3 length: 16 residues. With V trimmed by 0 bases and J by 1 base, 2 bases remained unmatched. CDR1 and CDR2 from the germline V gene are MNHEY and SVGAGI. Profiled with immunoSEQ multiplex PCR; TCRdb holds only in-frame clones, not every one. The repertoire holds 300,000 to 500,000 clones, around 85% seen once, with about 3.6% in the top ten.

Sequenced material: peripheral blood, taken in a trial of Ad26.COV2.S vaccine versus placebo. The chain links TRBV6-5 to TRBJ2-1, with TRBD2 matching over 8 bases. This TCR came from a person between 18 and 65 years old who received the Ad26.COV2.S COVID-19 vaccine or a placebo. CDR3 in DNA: TGTGCCAGCAGTTACTCACGGGGGGGGTCCTACAATGAGCAGTTCTTC. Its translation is CASSYSRGGSYNEQFF.